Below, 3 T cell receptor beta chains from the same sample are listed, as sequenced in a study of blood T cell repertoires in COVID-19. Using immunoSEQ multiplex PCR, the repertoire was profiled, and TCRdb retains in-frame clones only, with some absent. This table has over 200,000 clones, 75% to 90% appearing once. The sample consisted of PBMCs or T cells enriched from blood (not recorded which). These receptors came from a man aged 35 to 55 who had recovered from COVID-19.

The CDR3 sequence: CASSQGTDSRGKTQYF. CDR3 DNA sequence: TGTGCCAGCAGCCAAGGGACGGACTCCCGCGGAAAGACCCAGTACTTC. V usage is TRBV3-1 (or the pseudogene TRBV3-2) and J usage is TRBJ2-5; TRBD2 might be the D (5 bases). Trimming removed 1 base at V and 6 bases at J, with 18 bases between. CDR3 length: 16 amino acids. Germline CDR1 reads LGHDT; CDR2 reads YNNKEL (reference sequence).

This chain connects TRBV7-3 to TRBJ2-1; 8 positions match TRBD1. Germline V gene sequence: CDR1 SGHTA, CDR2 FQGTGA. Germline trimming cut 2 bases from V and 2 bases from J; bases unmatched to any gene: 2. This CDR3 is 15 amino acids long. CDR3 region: CASSLGQGPYNEQFF. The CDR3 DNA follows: TGTGCCAGCAGCTTAGGACAGGGCCCCTACAATGAGCAGTTCTTC. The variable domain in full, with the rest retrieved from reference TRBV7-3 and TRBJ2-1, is GAGVSQTPSNKVTEKGKYVELRCDPISGHTALYWYRQSLGQGPEFLIYFQGTGAADDSGLPNDRFFAVRPEGSVSTLKIQRTERGDSAVYLCASSLGQGPYNEQFFGPGTRLTVL.

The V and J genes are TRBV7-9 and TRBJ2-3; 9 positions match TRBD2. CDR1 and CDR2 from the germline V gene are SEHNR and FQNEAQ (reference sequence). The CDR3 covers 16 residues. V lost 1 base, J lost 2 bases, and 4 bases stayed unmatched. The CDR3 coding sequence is TGTGCCAGCAGCTTAGGCGGGGGGGATTTCACAGATACGCAGTATTTT. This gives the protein CASSLGGGDFTDTQYF.